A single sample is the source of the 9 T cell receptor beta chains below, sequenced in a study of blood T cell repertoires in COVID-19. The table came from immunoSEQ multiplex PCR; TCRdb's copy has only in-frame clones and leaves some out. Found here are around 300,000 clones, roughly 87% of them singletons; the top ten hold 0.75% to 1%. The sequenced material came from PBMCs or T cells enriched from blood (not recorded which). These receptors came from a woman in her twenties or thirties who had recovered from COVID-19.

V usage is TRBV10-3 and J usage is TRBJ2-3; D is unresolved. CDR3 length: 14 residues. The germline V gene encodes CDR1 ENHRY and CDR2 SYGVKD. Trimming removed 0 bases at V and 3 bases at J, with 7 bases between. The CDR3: CAISESSPTDTQYF. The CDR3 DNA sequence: TGTGCCATCAGTGAGTCAAGCCCGACAGATACGCAGTATTTT.

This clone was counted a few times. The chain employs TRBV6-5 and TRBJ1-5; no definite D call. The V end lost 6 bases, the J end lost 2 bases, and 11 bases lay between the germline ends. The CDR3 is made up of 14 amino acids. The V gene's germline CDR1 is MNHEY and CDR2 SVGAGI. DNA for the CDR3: TGTGCCAGCAGCCCCAACCGGGGCAATCAGCCCCAGCATTTT. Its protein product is CASSPNRGNQPQHF.

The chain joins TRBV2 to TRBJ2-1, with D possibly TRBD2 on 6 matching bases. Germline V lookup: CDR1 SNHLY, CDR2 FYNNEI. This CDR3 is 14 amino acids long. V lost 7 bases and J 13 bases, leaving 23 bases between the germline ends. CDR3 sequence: CASTPRLGGGDQFF. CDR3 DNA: TGTGCCAGCACCCCCCGGCTGGGTGGAGGGGATCAGTTCTTC. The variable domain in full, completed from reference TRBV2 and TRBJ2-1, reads EPEVTQTPSHQVTQMGQEVILRCVPISNHLYFYWYRQILGQKVEFLVSFYNNEISEKSEIFDDQFSVERPDGSNFTLKIRSTKLEDSAMYFCASTPRLGGGDQFFGPGTRLTVL.

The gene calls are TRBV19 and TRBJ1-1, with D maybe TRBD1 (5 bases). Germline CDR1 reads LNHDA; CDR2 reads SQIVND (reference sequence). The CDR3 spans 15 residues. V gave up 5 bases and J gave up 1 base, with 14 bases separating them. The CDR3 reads CASSYHDRKNTEAFF. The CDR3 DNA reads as TGTGCCAGTAGTTACCACGACAGAAAGAACACTGAAGCTTTCTTT.

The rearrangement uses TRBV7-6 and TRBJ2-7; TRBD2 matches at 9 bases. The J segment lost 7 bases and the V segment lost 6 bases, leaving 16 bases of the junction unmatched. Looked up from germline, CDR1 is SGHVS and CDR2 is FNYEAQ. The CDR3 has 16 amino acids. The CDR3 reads CASRSSGTSEAGEQYF. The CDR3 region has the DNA TGTGCCAGCAGGTCTAGCGGGACGAGTGAGGCGGGAGAGCAGTACTTC.

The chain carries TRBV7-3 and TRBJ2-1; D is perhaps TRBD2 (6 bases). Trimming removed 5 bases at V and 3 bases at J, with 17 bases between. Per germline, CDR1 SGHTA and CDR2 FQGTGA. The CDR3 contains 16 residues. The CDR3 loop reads CASSPRRASDYNEQFF. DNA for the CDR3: TGTGCCAGCAGCCCAAGACGGGCTAGCGACTACAATGAGCAGTTCTTC.

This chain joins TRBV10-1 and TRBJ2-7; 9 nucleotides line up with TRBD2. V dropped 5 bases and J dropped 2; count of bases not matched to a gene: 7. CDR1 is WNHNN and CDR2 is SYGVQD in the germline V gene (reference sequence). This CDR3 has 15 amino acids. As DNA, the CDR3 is TGCGCCAGCAGTTCGGGACTAGCTTATCCCTACGAGCAGTACTTC. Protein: CASSSGLAYPYEQYF.

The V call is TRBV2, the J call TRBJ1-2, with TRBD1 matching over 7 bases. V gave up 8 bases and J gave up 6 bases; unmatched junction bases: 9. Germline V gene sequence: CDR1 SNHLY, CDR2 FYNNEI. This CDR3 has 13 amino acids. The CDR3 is CASVAGGVHGYTF. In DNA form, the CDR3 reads TGTGCCAGCGTCGCAGGGGGAGTTCATGGCTACACCTTC.

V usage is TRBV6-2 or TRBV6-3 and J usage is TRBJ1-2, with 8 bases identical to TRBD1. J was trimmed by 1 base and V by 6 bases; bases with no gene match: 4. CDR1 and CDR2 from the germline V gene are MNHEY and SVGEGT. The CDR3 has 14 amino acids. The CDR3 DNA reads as TGTGCCAGCAGCCGGGACAGGCGTAACTATGGCTACACCTTC. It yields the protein CASSRDRRNYGYTF.